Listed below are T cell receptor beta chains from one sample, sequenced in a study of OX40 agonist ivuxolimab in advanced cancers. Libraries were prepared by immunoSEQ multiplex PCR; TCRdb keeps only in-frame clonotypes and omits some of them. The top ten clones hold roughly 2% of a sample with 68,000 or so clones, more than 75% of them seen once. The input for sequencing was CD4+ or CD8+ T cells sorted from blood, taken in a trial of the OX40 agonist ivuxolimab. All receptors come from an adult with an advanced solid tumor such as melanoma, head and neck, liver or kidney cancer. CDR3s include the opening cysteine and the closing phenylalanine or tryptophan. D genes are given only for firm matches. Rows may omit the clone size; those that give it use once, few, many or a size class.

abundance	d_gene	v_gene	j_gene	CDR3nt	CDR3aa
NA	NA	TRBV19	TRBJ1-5	TGTGCCAGTAGTATAGATAAGGGAACAATTAGCAATCAGCCCCAGCATTTT	CASSIDKGTISNQPQHF
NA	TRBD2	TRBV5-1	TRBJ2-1	TGCGCCAGCAGCTTGAAGCTAGCGGGGTCGAATGAGCAGTTCTTC	CASSLKLAGSNEQFF
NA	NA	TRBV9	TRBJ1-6	TGTGCCAGCAGCGGCGCGGGAGACAATTCACCCCTCCACTTT	CASSGAGDNSPLHF
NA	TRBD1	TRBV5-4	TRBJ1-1	TGTGCCAGCAGCTCTGGACAGGAACGGACTGAAGCTTTCTTT	CASSSGQERTEAFF
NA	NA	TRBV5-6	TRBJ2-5	TGTGCCAGCAGACAGACAGGTCAAGAGACCCAGTACTTC	CASRQTGQETQYF
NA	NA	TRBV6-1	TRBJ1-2	TGTGCCAGCAGTGCGGGGGCTGGTGGCTACACCTTC	CASSAGAGGYTF
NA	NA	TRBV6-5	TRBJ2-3	TGTGCCAGCAGGTACGGGCGCGCGGGCACAGATACGCAGTATTTT	CASRYGRAGTDTQYF
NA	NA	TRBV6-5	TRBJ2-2	TGTGCCAGCAGTTTTGGCACCGGGGAGCTGTTTTTT	CASSFGTGELFF
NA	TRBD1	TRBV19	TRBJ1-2	TGTGCCAGTAGTGGGGGGGACAGGTTTGGCTATGGCTACACCTTC	CASSGGDRFGYGYTF
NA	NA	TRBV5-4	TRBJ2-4	TGTGCCAGCAGCTCGAAAGATTCAAACATTCAGTACTTC	CASSSKDSNIQYF
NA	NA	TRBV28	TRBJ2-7	TGTGCCAGCAGTTTATGGGATTCCCAGGCGGGCGAGCAGTACTTC	CASSLWDSQAGEQYF
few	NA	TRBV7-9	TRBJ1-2	TGTGCCAGCAGTCAAGACCGAGCTCCCTCTTTC	CASSQDRAPSF